This T cell receptor beta chain was identified during a study of regulatory T cells in long-lasting Graves disease. Libraries of TCR beta came from iRepertoire HTBI primers plus Arm-PCR of CDR3 regions. TCRdb redid the calling of the multiplex PCR reads with MiXCR, one entry per CDR3 protein. The table shows around 500,000 distinct CDR3 sequences, with around 12% occurring only once. The CDR3 runs to 13 residues. Germline CDR1 and CDR2: SGHDT and YYEEEE. The ends were cut back, 4 bases at V and 3 bases at J, with 11 bases in the middle. Time point denoted: newly diagnosed GD, antithyroid drugs for less than 3 months. Preparation of the TCR library used RNA extracted from PBMCs. These data are also associated with another study on T cells in Graves' hyperthyroidism and ophthalmopathy.

This receptor was obtained from a woman aged 25 to 39 with Graves disease. The rearrangement joins TRBV5-6 to TRBJ2-7; D is unclear. The sample here was peripheral blood mononuclear cells (PBMCs), taken at new diagnosis, from a patient treated with antithyroid drugs. The chain's CDR3 is CASSQVTDYEQYF. The CDR3 coding sequence is TGTGCCAGCAGCCAAGTTACGGACTACGAGCAGTACTTC.